The 8 T cell receptor beta chains in this list originate from one sample, sequenced in a study of T cell changes during pregnancy in multiple sclerosis (dated by TCRdb to between 2018 and 2021). The library was made by the immunoSEQ multiplex PCR assay. The table was pulled from immuneACCESS by TCRdb, which kept in-frame rearrangements only. Such tables lose some clones; where checked, under half of the loss comes from unresolved V genes, and the rest has no known cause. The sample table lists approximately 49,000 clones, more than 85% of them with a count of one. Roughly 0.92% of the sample lies in the top ten. The input for sequencing was peripheral blood, taken after pregnancy. The receptors shown here come from a female donor with multiple sclerosis, enrolled in a pregnancy study.

This clone showed up just a few times. This rearrangement joins TRBV27 to TRBJ1-1, with TRBD1 identical over 10 bases. This CDR3 region has 15 residues. Germline values: CDR1 MNHEY, CDR2 SMNVEV (reference sequence). V gave up 6 bases and J gave up 5 bases; unmatched junction bases: 9. CDR3 bases: TGTGCCAGCAGCCCCTTGACAGGGGGCTCAACTGAAGCTTTCTTT. Amino acid sequence: CASSPLTGGSTEAFF.

The CDR3, as DNA: TGTGCCAGCAGCGTAGAAGGGGGCCCAACCTACGAGCAGTACTTC. Its protein product is CASSVEGGPTYEQYF. The chain combines TRBV9 with TRBJ2-7, with 7 bases matching TRBD1. V was clipped by 0 bases and J by 2 bases; unmatched bases: 5. Germline CDR1 reads SGDLS; CDR2 reads YYNGEE. CDR3 length: 15 residues.

The chain is built from TRBV27 and TRBJ2-2, with 7 positions matching TRBD2. This CDR3 spans 16 amino acids. V shed 3 bases, J shed 4 bases, and the junction held 8 bases outside the gene matches. Germline-derived CDR1 and CDR2 are MNHEY and SMNVEV (reference sequence). As DNA, the CDR3 is TGTGCCAGCAGTTTTATCGGGGGGATAGGCACCGGGGAGCTGTTTTTT. It specifies CASSFIGGIGTGELFF.

The V call is TRBV4-3, the J call TRBJ2-7; TRBD1 is a possible D gene (5 bases). Trimming took off 0 bases at V and 2 bases at J, with 11 bases between the two ends. This CDR3 contains 15 residues. Per the germline V gene, CDR1 is LGHNA and CDR2 is YSLEER. As DNA, the CDR3 is TGCGCCAGCAGCCAAGATTTCCTAGGGGCCTACGAGCAGTACTTC. This encodes CASSQDFLGAYEQYF.

The CDR3 region is CASSPPDRAYGYTF. The CDR3 DNA sequence: TGTGCCAGCAGCCCTCCGGACAGGGCCTATGGCTACACCTTC. This chain joins TRBV5-4 and TRBJ1-2, with 8 bases matching TRBD1. The CDR3 totals 14 residues. J gave up 4 bases and V 4 bases, and 6 bases lay outside the gene matches. The germline CDR1 and CDR2 sequences are SGHNT and YYREEE (reference sequence).

The rearrangement joins TRBV2 to TRBJ2-2; 8 positions agree with TRBD1. Germline trimming cut 7 bases from V and 7 bases from J; bases unmatched to any gene: 11. The V gene's germline CDR1 is SNHLY and CDR2 FYNNEI. This CDR3 is built from 15 residues. CDR3 nucleotide sequence: TGTGCCAGCAAGGAGGACAGGGAGAGTCACGGGGAGCTGTTTTTT. It translates to CASKEDRESHGELFF.

The gene calls are TRBV7-3 and TRBJ1-4; possibly TRBD1 for D (5 bases). Per germline, CDR1 SGHTA and CDR2 FQGTGA. V lost 6 bases and J 7 bases, leaving 12 bases between the germline ends. The CDR3 is 13 amino acids. CDR3 DNA sequence: TGTGCCAGCAGTCAGGGTGTAGCTGAAAAACTGTTTTTT. Translated, it gives CASSQGVAEKLFF.

The chain has TRBV6-5 and TRBJ1-1, with TRBD1 matching 9 bases. This CDR3 spans 14 amino acids. CDR1 is MNHEY and CDR2 is SVGAGI in the germline V gene. V was clipped by 7 bases and J by 5 bases; unmatched bases: 8. DNA of the CDR3: TGTGCCAGCAATACGCGGGACAGGGTTACTGAAGCTTTCTTT. It codes for CASNTRDRVTEAFF.